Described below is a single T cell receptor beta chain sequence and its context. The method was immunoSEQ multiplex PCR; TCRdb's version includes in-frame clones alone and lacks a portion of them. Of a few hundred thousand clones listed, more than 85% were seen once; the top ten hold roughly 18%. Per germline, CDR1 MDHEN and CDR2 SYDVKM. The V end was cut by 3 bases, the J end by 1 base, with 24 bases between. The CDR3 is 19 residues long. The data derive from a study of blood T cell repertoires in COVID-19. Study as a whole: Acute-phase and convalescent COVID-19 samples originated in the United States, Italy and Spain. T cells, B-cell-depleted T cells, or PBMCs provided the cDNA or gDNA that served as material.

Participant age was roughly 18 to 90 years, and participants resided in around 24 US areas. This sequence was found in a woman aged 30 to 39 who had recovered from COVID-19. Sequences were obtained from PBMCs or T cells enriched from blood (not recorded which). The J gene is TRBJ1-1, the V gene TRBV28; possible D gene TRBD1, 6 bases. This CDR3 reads CASSLSWGGRLGKNTEAFF. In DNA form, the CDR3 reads TGTGCCAGCAGTTTGAGTTGGGGGGGGCGCTTGGGAAAGAACACTGAAGCTTTCTTT. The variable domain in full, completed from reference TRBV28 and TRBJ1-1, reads DVKVTQSSRYLVKRTGEKVFLECVQDMDHENMFWYRQDPGLGLRLIYFSYDVKMKEKGDIPEGYSVSREKKERFSLILESASTNQTSMYLCASSLSWGGRLGKNTEAFFGQGTRLTVV.